The source of this TCR beta chain is a study of T cell changes during pregnancy in multiple sclerosis. Method: immunoSEQ multiplex PCR; TCRdb's copy keeps in-frame clones and lacks some. The sample holds around 88,000 clones, approximately 90% seen once. The CDR3 has 16 residues. Germline-derived CDR1 and CDR2 are SGHTS and YDEGEE. V was clipped by 0 bases and J by 5 bases; unmatched bases: 4. The material sequenced was peripheral blood, taken in the first trimester of pregnancy. The genes are TRBV5-8 and TRBJ2-1, with TRBD2 matching 11 bases. The TCR comes from a female donor with multiple sclerosis, enrolled in a pregnancy study. The CDR3 DNA follows: TGTGCCAGCAGCTTGGGTACTAGCGGGAGCCACAATGAGCAGTTCTTC. This translates into CASSLGTSGSHNEQFF.